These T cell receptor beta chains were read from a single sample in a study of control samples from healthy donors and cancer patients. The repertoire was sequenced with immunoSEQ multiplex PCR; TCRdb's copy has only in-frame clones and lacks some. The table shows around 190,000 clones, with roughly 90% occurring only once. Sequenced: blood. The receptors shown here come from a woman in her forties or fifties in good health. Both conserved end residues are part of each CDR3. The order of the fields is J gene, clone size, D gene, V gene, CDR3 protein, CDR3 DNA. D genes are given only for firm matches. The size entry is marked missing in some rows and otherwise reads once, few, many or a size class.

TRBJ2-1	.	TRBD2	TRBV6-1	CASSDLGLAGVVGEQFF	TGTGCCAGCAGTGATCTAGGACTAGCGGGAGTAGTAGGGGAGCAGTTCTTC
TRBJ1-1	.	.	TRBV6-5	CASSYRTNTEAFF	TGTGCCAGCAGTTATCGGACAAACACTGAAGCTTTCTTT
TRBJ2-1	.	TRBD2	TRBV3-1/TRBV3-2	CASSQPGLAGTEQFF	TGTGCCAGCAGCCAACCTGGGCTAGCGGGGACTGAGCAGTTCTTC
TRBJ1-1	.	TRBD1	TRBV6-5	CASSPLGTGGTEAFF	TGTGCCAGCAGTCCGCTAGGGACAGGGGGCACTGAAGCTTTCTTT
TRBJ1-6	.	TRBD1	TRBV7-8	CASSSPGQVASPLHF	TGTGCCAGCAGTTCACCGGGACAGGTCGCGTCACCCCTCCACTTT
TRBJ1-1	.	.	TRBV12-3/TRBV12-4	CASSPSLNTEAFF	TGTGCCAGCAGTCCTTCTTTGAACACTGAAGCTTTCTTT
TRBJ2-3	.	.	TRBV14	CASSPKRATDTQYF	TGTGCCAGCAGCCCTAAGCGGGCCACAGATACGCAGTATTTT
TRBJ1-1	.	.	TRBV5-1	CASSRGREAFF	TGCGCCAGCAGCAGAGGCAGAGAAGCTTTCTTT
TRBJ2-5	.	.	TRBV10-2	CASRGRGYQETQYF	TGCGCCAGCAGGGGGAGGGGGTACCAAGAGACCCAGTACTTC
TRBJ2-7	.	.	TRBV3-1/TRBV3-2	CASSQEIRGGFRNF	TGTGCCAGCAGCCAAGAAATAAGGGGGGGCTTTAGGAACTTC
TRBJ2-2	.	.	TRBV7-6	CASIGLSDNTGELFF	TGTGCCAGCATTGGACTCTCGGATAACACCGGGGAGCTGTTTTTT
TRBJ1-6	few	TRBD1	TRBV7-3	CASSLTPGQAALKLSSYNSPLHF	TGTGCCAGCAGCTTAACTCCGGGACAGGCTGCCCTTAAATTGAGCTCCTATAATTCACCCCTCCACTTT
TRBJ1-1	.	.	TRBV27	CASSRMGEVTEAFF	TGTGCCAGCAGTCGGATGGGAGAGGTCACTGAAGCTTTCTTT
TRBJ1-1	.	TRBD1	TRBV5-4	CASSLGQGKAFF	TGTGCCAGCAGCTTGGGACAGGGGAAAGCTTTCTTT
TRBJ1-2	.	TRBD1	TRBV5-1	CASSPGTGSSSYTF	TGCGCCAGCAGCCCAGGGACAGGGTCCTCCAGCTACACCTTC